The source of this TCR beta chain is a study of shared clonotypes between healthy human individuals (TCRdb year 2020). About the study as a whole: A few men and a couple of women, aged 18 to 49 years, made up the cohort. For each donor, three plates each were used for CD4 naive and CD4 memory, two plates were used for CD8 naive, and one plate was used for CD8 memory. To estimate repertoire size and how much clonotypes are shared between individuals, the study performed deep sequencing of blood TCR repertoires from five healthy adults. To increase sequencing depth and limit assay-specific biases, different laboratories used diverse techniques to prepare libraries and sequence TCR repertoires. Per donor, leukapheresis produced somewhere between about 0.9 and 9.5 billion PBMCs. Beyond this particular receptor, the publication reports: Higher generation probabilities were observed for clonotypes shared by all four sorted-subset donors than for non-shared clonotypes. Only blood was sampled, and tissue TCR repertoires likely differ from those in blood. Approximately 5% of naive CD4, more than 3% of naive CD8, around 2.3% of memory CD4, and approximately 0.39% of memory CD8 clonotypes were shared across four donors. Pairwise subsampling indicated that sequencing depth was expected to affect the degree of clonotype sharing among donors. Even with the large sequencing depth, rarefaction of the sorted-subset datasets indicated that sequencing was incomplete. Estimated clonotype richness was generally larger for naive than for memory subsets. Because the study included only a small number of donors, the genetic and exposure-history diversity represented was limited.

Donors were healthy HIV-negative adults with no recently reported acute infections or vaccinations. Only Caucasian adults living in Nashville, Tennessee, USA were represented among the donors. CD4+ T cells were enriched by magnetic negative selection; naive cells were then positively selected on CD45RA, and the negative fraction formed the memory subset. Blood was collected by leukapheresis, and PBMCs were isolated by Ficoll-Histopaque density gradient centrifugation and then cryopreserved in liquid nitrogen vapor phase. Purity and quantity of every magnetically sorted T cell population were checked by analytical flow cytometry. Genomic DNA was isolated from each sorted fraction and quantified by UV absorbance on a Nanodrop 2000c. The germline V gene encodes CDR1 SGHVS and CDR2 FQNEAQ. V is cut back by 7 bases and J by 7 bases, with 11 bases in the junction unmatched. Counted from cysteine to phenylalanine, this CDR3 has 16 amino acids. The DNA shown is the 48-base CDR3, in frame from base 1.

Using the deep immunoSEQ assay, TCR CDR3 regions were amplified from genomic DNA by multiplex PCR. Extracted genomic DNA from each cell subset was spread evenly across all wells of several immunoSEQ 96-well plates, with each plate serving as a replicate. For sorted subsets, each replicate PCR was loaded with 200 ng genomic DNA, equivalent to 25,000 to 35,000 T cell genomes. Purified libraries were measured with a Qubit 3.0 fluorometer, size-checked on a Bioanalyzer 2100, and measured again with the KAPA Library Quantification kit. Each immunoSEQ 96-well plate was sequenced on its own single-read 150-cycle Illumina NextSeq 550 flow cell. Regarding the original processing steps: Because the immunoSEQ output included only junctional sequences and no quality scores, the filtering could not be the same as the filtering used for full-length reads. Sequences were annotated with PyIR, a Python wrapper for IgBLAST v1.9, using IMGT germline references to assign V/J genes and CDR3. Reads with weak V/J assignments (E-value above 1e-6), missing CDR3, stop codons, out-of-frame junctions, or ambiguous translated residues were removed. A V3J clonotype was defined by an identical inferred V gene, J gene, and CDR3 amino acid sequence. To compute the percentage overlap between repertoires, the number of shared unique clonotypes was divided by the size of the smaller repertoire. Repertoire richness was assessed with RTK rarefaction, the Chao1 estimator, and Recon v2.1 estimates of unobserved clonotypes. Generation probabilities for all TCRbeta clonotypes obtained by the gDNA method from a few donors were computed using OLGA. Sourced from immuneACCESS, this table was stored by TCRdb with only in-frame sequences that have V and J called. A share of the clones is absent; for the studies checked, an unresolved V gene accounts for under half, and the remainder has no known explanation. The D gene and trimming were derived from the DNA, and the V and J assignments and clone size from that table. Recorded for this sample are hundreds of thousands of clones; less than 98% of them occurred a single time. The top ten hold about 0.06% of the sample.

As for this clone: Its antigen has not been determined. Base qualities were left out, and no much larger clone turns up one base away.

Sequencing was carried out using naive CD4+ T cells sorted from blood. According to the study, the label for this sample's cell subset or site signals: CD45RA+ positively selected. The receptor chain draws on TRBV7-8 and TRBJ2-2, and 11 junction bases match TRBD1. This receptor was taken from a woman aged 25 to 39 in good health. The DNA reads TGTGCCAGCACCCCACGCCGGGACAGGGGGGACGGGGAGCTGTTTTTT. The encoded protein is CASTPRRDRGDGELFF.